The 12 T cell receptor beta chains below come from one sample, sequenced in a study of shared clonotypes between healthy human individuals. Data came from immunoSEQ multiplex PCR; TCRdb stores just in-frame clones and leaves some out. The repertoire has around 1.5 million clones, 98% of them found once; the top ten carry about 0.45%. The sequencing input was naive CD4+ T cells sorted from blood. Indicated subset: CD45RA+ positively selected. The receptors stem from a man aged 30 to 45 in good health.

The chain uses TRBV5-1 and TRBJ2-3; D not certain. The CDR3 is 14 residues long. Germline V lookup: CDR1 SGHRS, CDR2 YFSETQ. V was trimmed by 4 bases and J by 8 bases, leaving 17 bases between them. CDR3 in DNA: TGCGCCAGCAGCGCCACGGCAGGTCGAGGTACGCAGTATTTT. It encodes CASSATAGRGTQYF.

The genes are TRBV30 and TRBJ1-3; no firm D call. The CDR3 runs to 12 residues. Germline values: CDR1 GTSNPN, CDR2 SVGIG (reference sequence). V gave up 0 bases and J gave up 2 bases, with 2 bases separating them. Written as DNA, the CDR3 is TGTGCCTGGAGTGTACCTGGAAACACCATATATTTT. Its protein product is CAWSVPGNTIYF. The full variable domain, rest sourced from reference TRBV30 and TRBJ1-3, is SQTIHQWPATLVQPVGSPLSLECTVEGTSNPNLYWYRQAAGRGLQLLFYSVGIGQISSEVPQNLSASRPQDRQFILSSKKLLLSDSGFYLCAWSVPGNTIYFGEGSWLTVV.

The chain has TRBV11-1 and TRBJ2-1; 7 bases line up with TRBD1. Per the germline V gene, CDR1 is SGHAT and CDR2 is FQDESV (reference sequence). J gave up 3 bases and V 3 bases, and 2 bases lay outside the gene matches. The CDR3 loop spans 14 amino acids. For the CDR3, the DNA is TGTGCCAGCAGCTTGGGACAGTACTACAATGAGCAGTTCTTC. Protein sequence: CASSLGQYYNEQFF.

The J gene is TRBJ2-5, the V gene TRBV28; TRBD2 aligns across 9 bases. Germline V CDR1 and CDR2: MDHEN, SYDVKM. The length of the CDR3 is 14 residues. J lost 7 bases, V lost 8 bases, and 11 bases had no gene match. DNA of the CDR3: TGTGCCAGCCGAGCGGGAGGCCGGGCGGGGACCCAGTACTTC. Its translation is CASRAGGRAGTQYF.

CDR3 residues: CASRTGTPANYGYTF. The CDR3, as DNA: TGTGCCAGCAGAACCGGGACACCCGCTAACTATGGCTACACCTTC. The V and J genes are TRBV27 and TRBJ1-2; TRBD1 is a possible D gene (6 bases). This CDR3 is built from 15 residues. Germline lookup yields CDR1 MNHEY and CDR2 SMNVEV (reference sequence). V lost 6 bases and J 0 bases, leaving 14 bases between the germline ends.

The CDR3 DNA reads as TGTGCCAGCAGTTTATTAAAGGGGAGTTATAGCAATCAGCCCCAGCATTTT. This codes for CASSLLKGSYSNQPQHF. The chain uses TRBV28 and TRBJ1-5, with a tentative D call TRBD1 (5 bases). CDR3 length: 17 amino acids. The germline gives CDR1 MDHEN, CDR2 SYDVKM. V gave up 1 base and J gave up 0 bases, with 13 bases separating them.

V gene TRBV11-2 combines with J gene TRBJ2-1, with 7 bases fitting TRBD1. With V trimmed by 4 bases and J by 0 bases, 12 bases remained unmatched. The germline CDR1 and CDR2 sequences are SGHAT and FQNNGV. CDR3 length: 18 amino acids. The chain's CDR3 is CASSSYTGAVSSYNEQFF. The CDR3 DNA reads TGTGCCAGCAGCTCATATACAGGGGCCGTGAGCTCCTACAATGAGCAGTTCTTC.

In this sample, this clone turned up once. The genes are TRBV27 and TRBJ2-7; D gene uncertain. In germline, CDR1 is MNHEY, CDR2 SMNVEV (reference sequence). This CDR3 is 14 amino acids long. V dropped 2 bases and J dropped 3 bases, with 11 bases sitting between them. Here the CDR3 reads CASSLNPPIYEQYF. In DNA form, the CDR3 reads TGTGCCAGCAGTTTAAACCCCCCCATCTACGAGCAGTACTTC.

The gene calls are TRBV5-1 and TRBJ2-7; D is possibly TRBD1 (6 bases). The V end was cut by 0 bases, the J end by 2 bases, with 15 bases between. Germline loops: CDR1 SGHRS, CDR2 YFSETQ. This CDR3 is 16 amino acids long. Here the CDR3 reads CASSLGLRDTTYEQYF. The CDR3 coding sequence is TGCGCCAGCAGCTTGGGTCTCCGGGACACTACCTACGAGCAGTACTTC.

The chain links TRBV5-5 to TRBJ2-2, with TRBD1 identical over 8 bases. The CDR3 loop spans 15 amino acids. The V gene end was trimmed by 3 bases and the J gene end by 3 bases; junction bases not matched to a gene: 4. From germline, CDR1 is SGHKS and CDR2 YYEKEE (reference sequence). The CDR3 here is CASSSTGQDTGELFF. DNA of the CDR3: TGTGCCAGCAGCTCCACGGGACAGGACACCGGGGAGCTGTTTTTT.

The V gene is TRBV19, the J gene TRBJ2-4; D gene uncertain. CDR1 is LNHDA, CDR2 SQIVND, per germline (reference sequence). The CDR3 sequence is 13 residues long. Trimming pared 8 bases from V and 0 bases from J, leaving 8 bases between. CDR3 protein: CASAYLAKNIQYF. DNA for the CDR3: TGTGCCAGTGCGTATCTAGCCAAAAACATTCAGTACTTC.

In this sample, this clone turned up once. The gene calls are TRBV5-5 and TRBJ2-3; TRBD2 aligns across 8 bases. The germline gives CDR1 SGHKS, CDR2 YYEKEE (reference sequence). The length of the CDR3 is 16 residues. The trim removed 4 bases at V and 0 bases at J, leaving 7 bases unmatched. In DNA, the CDR3 is TGTGCCAGCAGCCCCCGGTCTAGCGGGAGCACAGATACGCAGTATTTT. Protein sequence: CASSPRSSGSTDTQYF.